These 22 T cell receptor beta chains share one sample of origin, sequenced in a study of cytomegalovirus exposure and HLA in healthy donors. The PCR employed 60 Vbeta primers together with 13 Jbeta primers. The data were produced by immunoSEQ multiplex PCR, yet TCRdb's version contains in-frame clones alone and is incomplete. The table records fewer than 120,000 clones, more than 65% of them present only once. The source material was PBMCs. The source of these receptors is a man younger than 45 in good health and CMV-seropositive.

The CDR3 here is CASSLGAEIRGNRETQYF. The CDR3 DNA follows: TGCGCCAGCAGCTTGGGCGCTGAAATTAGGGGGAATCGGGAGACCCAGTACTTC. This chain uses TRBV5-1 with TRBJ2-5; tentative D call: TRBD1 (6 bases). This CDR3 region has 18 residues. Germline V gene data show CDR1 as SGHRS and CDR2 as YFSETQ. The V and J ends lost 0 bases and 5 bases respectively, with 23 bases between them.

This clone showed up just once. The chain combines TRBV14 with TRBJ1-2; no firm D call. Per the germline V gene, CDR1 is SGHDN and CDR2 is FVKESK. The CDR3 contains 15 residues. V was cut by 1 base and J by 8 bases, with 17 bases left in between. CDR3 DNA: TGTGCCAGCAGCCAAGGCCGTGGGCCCGATTGGGGCTACACCTTC. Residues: CASSQGRGPDWGYTF.

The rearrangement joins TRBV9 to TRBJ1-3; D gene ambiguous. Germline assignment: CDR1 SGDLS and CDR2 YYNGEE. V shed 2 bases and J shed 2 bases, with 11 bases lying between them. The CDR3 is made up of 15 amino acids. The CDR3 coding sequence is TGTGCCAGCAGCGTCGGTGGGAGAACTGGAAACACCATATATTTT. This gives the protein CASSVGGRTGNTIYF.

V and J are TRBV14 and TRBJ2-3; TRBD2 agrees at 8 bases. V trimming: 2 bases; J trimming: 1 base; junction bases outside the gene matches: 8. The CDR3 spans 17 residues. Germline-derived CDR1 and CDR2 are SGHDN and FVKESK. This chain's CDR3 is CASSQRGGTHRTDTQYF. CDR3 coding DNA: TGTGCCAGCAGCCAACGGGGGGGAACTCACCGCACAGATACGCAGTATTTT.

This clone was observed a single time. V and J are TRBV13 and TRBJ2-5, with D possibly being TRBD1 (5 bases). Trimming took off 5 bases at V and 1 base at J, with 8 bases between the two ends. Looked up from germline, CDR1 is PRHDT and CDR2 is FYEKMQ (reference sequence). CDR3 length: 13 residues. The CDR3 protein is CASSRTFQETQYF. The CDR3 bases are TGTGCCAGCAGCCGGACATTCCAAGAGACCCAGTACTTC.

Here the CDR3 reads CAWSPGQGSFRSGYTF. The CDR3 DNA is TGTGCCTGGAGCCCGGGACAGGGTAGTTTTCGGTCTGGCTACACCTTC. The chain carries TRBV30 and TRBJ1-2; 9 nucleotides line up with TRBD1. Per germline, CDR1 GTSNPN and CDR2 SVGIG (reference sequence). This CDR3 is 16 amino acids long. With 3 bases clipped from V and 7 bases from J, the junction kept 15 bases outside the gene matches.

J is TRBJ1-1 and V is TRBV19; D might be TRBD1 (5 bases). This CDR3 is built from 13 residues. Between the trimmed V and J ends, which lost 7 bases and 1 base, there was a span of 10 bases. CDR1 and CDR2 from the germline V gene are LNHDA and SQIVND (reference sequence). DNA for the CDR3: TGTGCCAGTATTCCCGGACAGAACACTGAAGCTTTCTTT. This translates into CASIPGQNTEAFF.

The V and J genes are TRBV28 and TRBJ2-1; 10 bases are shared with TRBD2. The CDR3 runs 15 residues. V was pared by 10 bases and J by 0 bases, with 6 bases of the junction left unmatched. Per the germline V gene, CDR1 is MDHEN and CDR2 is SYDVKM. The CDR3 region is CATLAGPSSYNEQFF. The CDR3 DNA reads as TGTGCCACACTAGCGGGGCCAAGCTCCTACAATGAGCAGTTCTTC.

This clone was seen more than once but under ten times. The CDR3 nucleotides are TGTGCCTGGAGTGTAGTGGGCCCCTATGGCTACACCTTC. Its protein product is CAWSVVGPYGYTF. The chain combines TRBV30 with TRBJ1-2; D is uncertain. The V end was cut by 0 bases, the J end by 4 bases, with 9 bases between. CDR1 GTSNPN and CDR2 SVGIG come from the germline V gene (reference sequence). The length of the CDR3 is 13 residues.

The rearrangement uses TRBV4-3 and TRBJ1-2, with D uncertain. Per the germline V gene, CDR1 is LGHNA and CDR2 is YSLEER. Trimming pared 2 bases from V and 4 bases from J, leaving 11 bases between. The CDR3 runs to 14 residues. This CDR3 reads CASSQTENPYGYTF. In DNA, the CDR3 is TGCGCCAGCAGCCAAACAGAAAACCCCTATGGCTACACCTTC.

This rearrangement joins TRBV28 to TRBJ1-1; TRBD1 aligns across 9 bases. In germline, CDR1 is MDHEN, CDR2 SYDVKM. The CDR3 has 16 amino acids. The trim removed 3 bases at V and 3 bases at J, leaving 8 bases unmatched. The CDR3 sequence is CASSFTTGGMDTEAFF. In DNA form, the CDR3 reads TGTGCCAGCAGTTTTACTACAGGGGGCATGGACACTGAAGCTTTCTTT.

In DNA, the CDR3 is TGCAGCGTTGAAAATGGAGGGGCGGTCGGCGAGCAGTACTTC. Protein sequence: CSVENGGAVGEQYF. The rearrangement links TRBV29-1 to TRBJ2-7; D possibly corresponds to TRBD2 (6 bases). V lost 2 bases and J 6 bases, leaving 17 bases between the germline ends. Germline values: CDR1 SQVTM, CDR2 ANQGSEA. The CDR3 runs 14 residues.

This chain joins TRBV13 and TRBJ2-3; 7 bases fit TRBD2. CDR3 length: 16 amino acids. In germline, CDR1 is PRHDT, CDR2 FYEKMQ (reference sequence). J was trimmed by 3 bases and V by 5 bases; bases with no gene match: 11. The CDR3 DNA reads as TGTGCCAGCAGCCCCCGGGGTAGCGGGCCGACAGATACGCAGTATTTT. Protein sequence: CASSPRGSGPTDTQYF.

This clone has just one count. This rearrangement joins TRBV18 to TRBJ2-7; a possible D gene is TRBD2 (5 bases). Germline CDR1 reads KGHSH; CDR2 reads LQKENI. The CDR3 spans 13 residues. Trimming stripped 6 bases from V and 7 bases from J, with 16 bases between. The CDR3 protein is CASSRTATLEQYF. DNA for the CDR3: TGTGCCAGCTCGCGGACTGCCACCTTGGAGCAGTACTTC.

The CDR3 loop reads CASSIGQGYEQYF. CDR3 coding DNA: TGTGCCAGCTCTATTGGACAGGGTTACGAGCAGTACTTC. V gene TRBV6-5 combines with J gene TRBJ2-7; 8 bases align to TRBD1. The CDR3 has 13 amino acids. After removal of 8 bases from V and 4 bases from J, the junction contained 7 bases not matched to a gene. Germline V gene lookup returns CDR1 MNHEY and CDR2 SVGAGI.

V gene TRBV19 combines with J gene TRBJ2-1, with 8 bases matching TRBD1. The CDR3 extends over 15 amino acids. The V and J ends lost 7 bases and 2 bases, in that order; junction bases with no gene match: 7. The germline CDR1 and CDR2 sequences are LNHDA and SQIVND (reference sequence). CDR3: CASTPDRGTYNEQFF. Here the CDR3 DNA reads TGTGCCAGTACCCCAGACAGGGGAACCTACAATGAGCAGTTCTTC.

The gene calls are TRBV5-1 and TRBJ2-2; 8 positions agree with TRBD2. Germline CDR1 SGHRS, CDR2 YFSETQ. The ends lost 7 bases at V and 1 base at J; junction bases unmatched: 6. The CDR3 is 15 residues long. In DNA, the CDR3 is TGCGCCAGCTCCAGGGCGGGGGGGAACACCGGGGAGCTGTTTTTT. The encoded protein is CASSRAGGNTGELFF.

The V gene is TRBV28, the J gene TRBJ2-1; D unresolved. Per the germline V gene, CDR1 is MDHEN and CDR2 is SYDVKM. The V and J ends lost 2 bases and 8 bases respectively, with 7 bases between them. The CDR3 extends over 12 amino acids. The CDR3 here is CASSLASDEQFF. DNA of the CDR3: TGTGCCAGCAGTTTAGCCTCGGATGAGCAGTTCTTC.

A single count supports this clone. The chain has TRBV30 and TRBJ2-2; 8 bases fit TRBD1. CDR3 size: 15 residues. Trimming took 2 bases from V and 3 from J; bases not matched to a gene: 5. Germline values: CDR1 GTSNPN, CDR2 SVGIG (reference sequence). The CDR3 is CAWSTTGEDTGELFF. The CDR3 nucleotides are TGTGCCTGGAGTACGACAGGGGAGGACACCGGGGAGCTGTTTTTT.

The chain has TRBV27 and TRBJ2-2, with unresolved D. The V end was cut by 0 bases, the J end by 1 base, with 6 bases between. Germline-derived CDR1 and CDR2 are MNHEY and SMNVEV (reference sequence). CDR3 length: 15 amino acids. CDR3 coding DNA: TGTGCCAGCAGTTTATCCAGGATGAACACCGGGGAGCTGTTTTTT. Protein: CASSLSRMNTGELFF.

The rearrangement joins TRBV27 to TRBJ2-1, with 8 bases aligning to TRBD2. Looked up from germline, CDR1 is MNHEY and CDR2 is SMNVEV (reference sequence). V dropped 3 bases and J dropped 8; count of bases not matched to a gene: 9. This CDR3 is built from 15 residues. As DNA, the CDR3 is TGTGCCAGCAGTTTTTTTGCGGGGGGTTCCGATGAGCAGTTCTTC. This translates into CASSFFAGGSDEQFF.

DNA of the CDR3: TGCGCCAGCAGCTCCCCCGGGGACAACGGTAACTCCTACGAGCAGTACTTC. It is translated as CASSSPGDNGNSYEQYF. The chain employs TRBV5-1 and TRBJ2-7; a possible D gene is TRBD1 (6 bases). CDR1 SGHRS and CDR2 YFSETQ come from the germline V gene. The V end lost 3 bases, the J end lost 0 bases, and 19 bases lay between the germline ends. This CDR3 has 17 amino acids.